This TCR beta chain was documented in a study of Tregs in tolerant kidney transplant recipients. The nonmyeloablative bone marrow transplants came from related graft donors, with transient mixed chimerism. Thawed PBMCs were FACS-sorted into unstimulated CD4+CD25+CD127- regulatory T cells, CD4+CD25- non-regulatory cells, CD4 and CD8 cells. The repertoire was sequenced with immunoSEQ multiplex PCR; TCRdb's copy has only in-frame clones and lacks some. The sample has about 64,000 clones, about 87% seen once. A word on this clone: As yet, its antigen is unknown.

Study-level findings and limits: Few patients were studied, so findings need validation in larger groups. For some patients, primers changed over time, blocking nucleotide-level comparison.

The CDR3 is 12 residues long. The V end was cut by 5 bases, the J end by 6 bases, with 11 bases between. CDR1 ENHRY and CDR2 SYGVKD come from the germline V gene. Source: CD4+ T cells from blood (PBMCs), taken 6 months after the transplant. The source of this sequence is a human patient who received a combined kidney and bone marrow transplant. Some of the T cells might come from the graft donor. The chain carries TRBV10-3 and TRBJ2-7; the D gene is possibly TRBD2 (6 bases). The CDR3 region is CAISPQGGEQYF. The CDR3 bases are TGTGCCATCAGTCCCCAGGGAGGCGAGCAGTACTTC.